The clone carrying this T cell receptor (beta chain) was counted a few times. CDR1 and CDR2 from the germline V gene are LGHDT and YNNKEL (reference sequence). The CDR3 covers 12 residues. V was pared by 1 base and J by 7 bases, with 7 bases between. MiXCR was run by TCRdb on the RACE reads, yielding one entry per CDR3 protein. The sample has more than 110,000 distinct CDR3 sequences, approximately 12% seen once. As for time point: patch test 2, 6 weeks after DPC sensitization. Regarding treatment: therapeutic diphenylcyclopropenone sensitization with weekly scalp DPC. The data originate from a study of human T cells and chemical hapten exposure.

The receptor's source is a woman aged 45 to 65 with alopecia areata. Some clones in this sample may be carry-over from other donors' samples. This chain links TRBV3-1 with TRBJ1-1, with D unresolved. The specimen comprised whole blood, sampled in connection with sensitization to the hapten diphenylcyclopropenone (DPC). The CDR3 region has the DNA TGTGCCAGCAGCCAAGCGACCTATGAAGCTTTCTTT. The encoded protein is CASSQATYEAFF.